This TCR beta chain appears in the sequencing data of a study of blood T cells in healthy people across ages. Broader study findings: The study found TCR beta diversity correlated strongly with naive T cell percentage. Donors of long life had a larger count of naive CD4+ cells and greater diversity than aged donors. What prevented conclusive comparison of naive and antigen-experienced cells was that PBMCs were unsorted.

Primers used in a second PCR of about 6 to 11 cycles were a sample-barcoded 5' primer and a J-beta primer mix. TCRdb fed the 5' RACE reads into MiXCR, producing one record per CDR3 protein. Of roughly 1.9 million distinct CDR3 sequences listed, 39% were seen once; the top ten hold about 21%. V was clipped by 4 bases and J by 2 bases; unmatched bases: 10. Germline lookup yields CDR1 SEHNR and CDR2 FQNEAQ (reference sequence). CDR3 length: 17 amino acids. No fewer than 5 micrograms of total RNA were isolated from every sample. As for this clonotype: Antigen specificity is unknown.

Sequencing input: blood. The source of this sequence is a human donor in good health. This chain uses TRBV7-9 with TRBJ2-3, with 9 bases identical to TRBD1. The CDR3 here is CASSWPSGQGFTDTQYF. The CDR3 nucleotides are TGTGCCAGCAGCTGGCCCTCGGGACAGGGATTCACAGATACGCAGTATTTT.